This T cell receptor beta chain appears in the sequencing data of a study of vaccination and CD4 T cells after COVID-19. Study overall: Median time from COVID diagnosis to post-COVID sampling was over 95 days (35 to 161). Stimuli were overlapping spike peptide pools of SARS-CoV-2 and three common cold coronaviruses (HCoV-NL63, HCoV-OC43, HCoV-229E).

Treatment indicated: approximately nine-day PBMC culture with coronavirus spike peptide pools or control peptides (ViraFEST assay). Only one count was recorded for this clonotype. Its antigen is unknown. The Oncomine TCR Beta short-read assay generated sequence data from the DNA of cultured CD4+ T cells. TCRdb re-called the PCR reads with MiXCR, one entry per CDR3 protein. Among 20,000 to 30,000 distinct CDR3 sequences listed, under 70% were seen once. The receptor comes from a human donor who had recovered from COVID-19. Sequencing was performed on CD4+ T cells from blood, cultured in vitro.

CDR3 DNA: TGCGCCAGCAGCCAAGCCGGGACAGGACGCGAAAAACTGTTTTTT. Protein sequence: CASSQAGTGREKLFF. The gene calls are TRBV4-3 and TRBJ1-4, with 8 bases matching TRBD1. With V trimmed by 1 base and J by 8 bases, 6 bases remained unmatched. Per germline, CDR1 LGHNA and CDR2 YSLEER. The CDR3 totals 15 residues.